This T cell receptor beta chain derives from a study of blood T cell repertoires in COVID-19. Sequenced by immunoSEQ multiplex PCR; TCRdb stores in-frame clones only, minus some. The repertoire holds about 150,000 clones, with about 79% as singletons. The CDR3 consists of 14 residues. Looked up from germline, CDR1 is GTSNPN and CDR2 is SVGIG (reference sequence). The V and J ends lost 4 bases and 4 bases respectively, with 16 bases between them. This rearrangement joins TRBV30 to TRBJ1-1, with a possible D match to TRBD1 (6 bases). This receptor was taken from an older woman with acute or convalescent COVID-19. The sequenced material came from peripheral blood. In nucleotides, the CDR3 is TGTGCCTGGAACCAGGGGCCCTTGGCCACTGAAGCTTTCTTT. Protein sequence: CAWNQGPLATEAFF.